This TCR beta chain stems from a study of PD-1 blockade in classical Hodgkin lymphoma. TCRdb's table, derived via immunoSEQ multiplex PCR, lists solely in-frame clones and lacks some. The table has tens of thousands of clones, 90% seen once. Regarding time point: cycle 4 day 1 (C4D1), after more than five weeks of nivolumab. All patients experienced relapse after autologous stem cell transplantation, and brentuximab vedotin exposure was variable. V shed 5 bases and J 8 bases; nucleotides not matched to a gene: 8. The CDR3 is 14 residues long. The V gene's germline CDR1 is LNHDA and CDR2 SQIVND (reference sequence).

The rearrangement links TRBV19 to TRBJ2-1, with 8 bases lining up with TRBD1. The receptor's source is a human donor with classical Hodgkin lymphoma. The input for sequencing was peripheral blood mononuclear cells (PBMCs), taken before the fourth cycle of nivolumab. CDR3 amino acids: CASSRTGLSHEQFF. In nucleotides, the CDR3 is TGTGCCAGTAGTCGGACAGGGTTGTCGCATGAGCAGTTCTTC.